The clone carrying this T cell receptor beta chain occurred once. Its antigen is as yet unknown. This sample is drawn from a study of CD8+ T cells in alopecia areata. V lost 4 bases and J lost 0, with 15 bases in between. The CDR3 totals 16 residues. Germline CDR1 MNHEY, CDR2 SMNVEV (reference sequence). Noted treatment: oral pan-JAK inhibitor, 5-10 mg twice daily. Regarding the study as a whole: Higher clonality and more expanded CD8+ clones appeared in lesional than normal scalp. In scalp and blood during tofacitinib, many expanded lesional clones persisted.

RNA, once extracted, was reverse transcribed into cDNA for use as the sequencing template. Produced via immunoSEQ multiplex PCR; TCRdb's table is partial and in-frame only. The table shows about 97,000 clones, with about 61% occurring only once. This sample comprised CD8+ T cells sorted from blood, obtained at approximately week 56, from a patient treated with tofacitinib. The clonotype comes from a human donor with alopecia areata. This rearrangement joins TRBV27 to TRBJ1-1, with a tentative D call TRBD1 (5 bases). The CDR3 nucleotides read TGTGCCAGCAGTTACTCTTCCGACAGCATGAACACTGAAGCTTTCTTT. It is translated as CASSYSSDSMNTEAFF.